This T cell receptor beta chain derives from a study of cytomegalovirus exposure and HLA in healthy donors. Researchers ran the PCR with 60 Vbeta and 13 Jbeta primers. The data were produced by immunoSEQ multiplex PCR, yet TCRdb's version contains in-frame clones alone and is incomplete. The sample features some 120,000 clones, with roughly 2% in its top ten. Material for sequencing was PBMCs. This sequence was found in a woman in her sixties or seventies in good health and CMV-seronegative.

The CDR3 spells CASSLYDLNTEAFF. CDR3 DNA sequence: TGCGCCAGCAGCTTGTACGACTTGAACACTGAAGCTTTCTTT. This chain connects TRBV5-1 to TRBJ1-1; D is uncertain. V lost 1 base and J 0 bases, leaving 7 bases between the germline ends. This CDR3 comprises 14 residues. CDR1 SGHRS and CDR2 YFSETQ come from the germline V gene.